This TCR beta chain was documented in a study of OX40 agonist ivuxolimab in advanced cancers. About the study: Patients were dosed intravenously with ivuxolimab at 0.01 to 10 mg/kg every 2 weeks. Those enrolled were 82.7% male, with a mean age of about 66 years and ages from about 20 to 90.

Notes on the study in general: Relative to CD4+, CD8+ T cells held more expanded clones on average.

This clone was seen a handful of times. The antigen is unknown. Looked up from germline, CDR1 is MGHRA and CDR2 is YSYEKL. Germline trimming cut 3 bases from V and 7 bases from J; bases unmatched to any gene: 8. CDR3 length: 14 residues. Autoimmune disease history or systemic immunosuppression led to patient exclusion. Using immunoSEQ multiplex PCR, the repertoire was profiled, and TCRdb retains in-frame clones only, with some absent. The data contain roughly 80,000 clones, about 86% of them singletons. The V and J genes are TRBV4-1 and TRBJ1-2; 7 nucleotides agree with TRBD1. This sequence originates from an adult with an advanced solid tumor such as melanoma, head and neck, liver or kidney cancer. The sample consisted of CD4+ or CD8+ T cells sorted from blood, taken in a trial of the OX40 agonist ivuxolimab. CDR3 region: CASSQSTGSVGYTF. The CDR3 coding sequence is TGCGCCAGCAGCCAGTCGACAGGGTCGGTTGGCTACACCTTC.